This is a list of T cell receptor beta chains from one sample in a study of technical replicates of blood from several donors. The repertoire was sequenced with immunoSEQ multiplex PCR; TCRdb's copy has only in-frame clones and lacks some. The sample has 70,000 to 85,000 clones, 90% to 95% seen once. Sequenced material: T cells isolated from PBMCs. Every receptor here comes from a human donor in good health. Each CDR3 is given with its conserved first and last residue. The order of the fields is D gene, V gene, J gene, clone size, CDR3 protein, CDR3 DNA. D genes are given only for firm matches. A clone size is listed for some rows: how often the clone was seen (once, few, many), or a class if it is expanded.

D gene: TRBD2; V gene: TRBV10-3; J gene: TRBJ2-1; clone size: NA; CDR3 protein: CAIRGTSGSSYNEQFF; CDR3 DNA: TGTGCCATCAGGGGGACTAGCGGGAGCTCCTACAATGAGCAGTTCTTC
D gene: NA; V gene: TRBV5-4; J gene: TRBJ1-2; clone size: NA; CDR3 protein: CASSLTPGKGVYGYTF; CDR3 DNA: TGTGCCAGCAGCCTAACCCCGGGCAAGGGGGTCTATGGCTACACCTTC
D gene: TRBD1; V gene: TRBV30; J gene: TRBJ2-3; clone size: NA; CDR3 protein: CASRQGRNYADTQYF; CDR3 DNA: TGTGCCAGTAGACAGGGCAGGAATTACGCAGATACGCAGTATTTT
D gene: TRBD2; V gene: TRBV15; J gene: TRBJ2-1; clone size: once; CDR3 protein: CATSSRGMGLAIEQFF; CDR3 DNA: TGTGCCACCAGCAGCAGGGGGATGGGACTAGCGATTGAGCAGTTCTTC
D gene: NA; V gene: TRBV13; J gene: TRBJ2-7; clone size: NA; CDR3 protein: CASSQTFELPDTLSYEQYF; CDR3 DNA: TGTGCCAGCAGCCAGACCTTTGAGCTGCCGGACACTCTCTCCTACGAGCAGTACTTC
D gene: NA; V gene: TRBV11-3; J gene: TRBJ1-3; clone size: NA; CDR3 protein: CASSLVQYSGNTIYF; CDR3 DNA: TGTGCCAGCAGCTTAGTACAGTACTCTGGAAACACCATATATTTT
D gene: NA; V gene: TRBV2; J gene: TRBJ2-7; clone size: NA; CDR3 protein: CASGQDTINYEQYF; CDR3 DNA: TGTGCCAGCGGGCAGGATACAATAAACTACGAGCAGTACTTC
D gene: TRBD2; V gene: TRBV28; J gene: TRBJ2-2; clone size: NA; CDR3 protein: CAHQDSGSGFYTGELFF; CDR3 DNA: TGTGCCCACCAAGACAGCGGGAGTGGGTTTTACACCGGGGAGCTGTTTTTT
D gene: TRBD1; V gene: TRBV9; J gene: TRBJ2-4; clone size: NA; CDR3 protein: CASSVGAGGNIQYF; CDR3 DNA: TGTGCCAGCAGCGTAGGTGCAGGGGGCAACATTCAGTACTTC
D gene: TRBD1; V gene: TRBV2; J gene: TRBJ1-6; clone size: NA; CDR3 protein: CASKDRGSPLHF; CDR3 DNA: TGTGCCAGCAAGGACAGGGGCTCACCCCTCCACTTT
D gene: TRBD1; V gene: TRBV30; J gene: TRBJ1-1; clone size: NA; CDR3 protein: CAWSDTGTGATEAFF; CDR3 DNA: TGTGCCTGGAGTGATACCGGGACAGGGGCTACTGAAGCTTTCTTT
D gene: TRBD2; V gene: TRBV4-1; J gene: TRBJ2-7; clone size: once; CDR3 protein: CASSQVKAGAYEQYF; CDR3 DNA: TGCGCCAGCAGCCAAGTGAAAGCGGGAGCCTACGAGCAGTACTTC
D gene: NA; V gene: TRBV13; J gene: TRBJ1-2; clone size: NA; CDR3 protein: CASSLRAANYGYTF; CDR3 DNA: TGTGCCAGCAGCTTGAGGGCAGCTAACTATGGCTACACCTTC
D gene: TRBD1; V gene: TRBV13; J gene: TRBJ2-4; clone size: once; CDR3 protein: CASSYRGAKNIQYF; CDR3 DNA: TGTGCCAGCAGCTACAGGGGGGCCAAAAACATTCAGTACTTC
D gene: NA; V gene: TRBV4-1; J gene: TRBJ2-7; clone size: NA; CDR3 protein: CASSQDGIVGEYEQYF; CDR3 DNA: TGCGCCAGCAGCCAAGATGGGATCGTGGGAGAGTACGAGCAGTACTTC
D gene: TRBD2; V gene: TRBV7-9; J gene: TRBJ2-1; clone size: NA; CDR3 protein: CASSLESSGRTGEQFF; CDR3 DNA: TGTGCCAGCAGCTTAGAATCGAGCGGGAGGACAGGTGAGCAGTTCTTC
D gene: TRBD2; V gene: TRBV28; J gene: TRBJ2-1; clone size: NA; CDR3 protein: CASSPTSGSVNEQFF; CDR3 DNA: TGTGCCAGCAGTCCGACTAGCGGGAGTGTAAATGAGCAGTTCTTC
D gene: NA; V gene: TRBV19; J gene: TRBJ2-1; clone size: NA; CDR3 protein: CASSIGGQGANEQFF; CDR3 DNA: TGTGCCAGTAGTATAGGAGGCCAAGGGGCAAATGAGCAGTTCTTC
D gene: TRBD1; V gene: TRBV28; J gene: TRBJ1-2; clone size: few; CDR3 protein: CASSLSGGYGYTF; CDR3 DNA: TGTGCCAGCAGTTTATCAGGGGGCTATGGCTACACCTTC
D gene: NA; V gene: TRBV5-1; J gene: TRBJ2-6; clone size: NA; CDR3 protein: CASGLGARGGANVLTF; CDR3 DNA: TGCGCCAGCGGGCTGGGGGCCAGGGGTGGGGCCAACGTCCTGACTTTC
D gene: NA; V gene: TRBV7-7; J gene: TRBJ2-1; clone size: NA; CDR3 protein: CASSPGGLKSSYNEQFF; CDR3 DNA: TGTGCCAGCAGCCCGGGCGGGCTCAAAAGCTCCTACAATGAGCAGTTCTTC
D gene: NA; V gene: TRBV6-1; J gene: TRBJ2-7; clone size: NA; CDR3 protein: CGTAVDRTYEQYF; CDR3 DNA: TGTGGAACAGCGGTAGACCGCACCTACGAGCAGTACTTC
D gene: NA; V gene: TRBV28; J gene: TRBJ2-3; clone size: NA; CDR3 protein: CASSLLRYTDTQYF; CDR3 DNA: TGTGCCAGCAGTTTGTTGCGGTACACAGATACGCAGTATTTT
D gene: NA; V gene: TRBV29-1; J gene: TRBJ2-3; clone size: NA; CDR3 protein: CSADEHRTDTQYF; CDR3 DNA: TGCAGCGCTGACGAACACCGCACAGATACGCAGTATTTT
D gene: TRBD1; V gene: TRBV5-5; J gene: TRBJ2-7; clone size: NA; CDR3 protein: CASSATGDVYEQYF; CDR3 DNA: TGTGCCAGCAGTGCGACAGGGGATGTTTACGAGCAGTACTTC
D gene: TRBD1; V gene: TRBV19; J gene: TRBJ1-1; clone size: NA; CDR3 protein: CASSMGTTGIRAEAFF; CDR3 DNA: TGTGCCAGTAGTATGGGAACGACAGGGATAAGGGCTGAAGCTTTCTTT
D gene: TRBD1; V gene: TRBV6-1; J gene: TRBJ1-6; clone size: NA; CDR3 protein: CASSQSGTGGSPLHF; CDR3 DNA: TGTGCCAGCAGTCAAAGCGGGACAGGGGGTTCACCCCTCCACTTT
D gene: TRBD1; V gene: TRBV27; J gene: TRBJ1-2; clone size: NA; CDR3 protein: CASSLSEGASYGYTF; CDR3 DNA: TGTGCCAGCAGTTTATCAGAGGGGGCAAGCTATGGCTACACCTTC
D gene: NA; V gene: TRBV4-1; J gene: TRBJ1-1; clone size: once; CDR3 protein: CASRADRTLGANTEAFF; CDR3 DNA: TGCGCCAGCAGGGCGGACCGTACCCTGGGAGCCAACACTGAAGCTTTCTTT
D gene: NA; V gene: TRBV19; J gene: TRBJ1-1; clone size: NA; CDR3 protein: CASKFRTVNTEAFF; CDR3 DNA: TGTGCCAGTAAATTCCGGACTGTGAACACTGAAGCTTTCTTT
D gene: TRBD2; V gene: TRBV5-1; J gene: TRBJ2-1; clone size: NA; CDR3 protein: CASSLLAGDSEQFF; CDR3 DNA: TGCGCCAGCAGCTTGCTAGCGGGGGACTCTGAGCAGTTCTTC
D gene: TRBD1; V gene: TRBV29-1; J gene: TRBJ1-1; clone size: NA; CDR3 protein: CSVGSGGTEAFF; CDR3 DNA: TGCAGCGTTGGTTCAGGGGGCACTGAAGCTTTCTTT
D gene: NA; V gene: TRBV12-5; J gene: TRBJ1-2; clone size: NA; CDR3 protein: CASGFQGLNYGYTF; CDR3 DNA: TGTGCTAGTGGTTTCCAGGGACTTAACTATGGCTACACCTTC
D gene: NA; V gene: TRBV4-1; J gene: TRBJ2-3; clone size: NA; CDR3 protein: CASSQGERVARTDTQYF; CDR3 DNA: TGCGCCAGCAGCCAAGGGGAGAGGGTCGCTCGCACAGATACGCAGTATTTT
D gene: TRBD1; V gene: TRBV27; J gene: TRBJ1-2; clone size: once; CDR3 protein: CASSPRTGVNYGYTF; CDR3 DNA: TGTGCCAGCAGTCCGCGGACAGGGGTGAACTATGGCTACACCTTC
D gene: NA; V gene: TRBV30; J gene: TRBJ1-1; clone size: NA; CDR3 protein: CAWSGLTEAFF; CDR3 DNA: TGTGCCTGGAGTGGGCTTACTGAAGCTTTCTTT
D gene: TRBD1; V gene: TRBV5-5; J gene: TRBJ1-6; clone size: NA; CDR3 protein: CASSDTGGNINSPLHF; CDR3 DNA: TGTGCCAGCAGCGATACAGGGGGCAATATCAATTCACCCCTCCACTTT
D gene: TRBD1; V gene: TRBV5-6; J gene: TRBJ1-2; clone size: NA; CDR3 protein: CASSLRTGPSGYTF; CDR3 DNA: TGTGCCAGCAGCTTGCGGACAGGGCCTAGTGGCTACACCTTC
D gene: TRBD2; V gene: TRBV28; J gene: TRBJ2-7; clone size: NA; CDR3 protein: CASSLGSRLAVTSYEQYF; CDR3 DNA: TGTGCCAGCAGTTTAGGGAGTCGACTAGCCGTTACCTCCTACGAGCAGTACTTC
D gene: NA; V gene: TRBV19; J gene: TRBJ2-3; clone size: NA; CDR3 protein: CASSISFSDTQYF; CDR3 DNA: TGTGCCAGTAGTATAAGCTTCTCAGATACGCAGTATTTT
D gene: NA; V gene: TRBV9; J gene: TRBJ2-7; clone size: NA; CDR3 protein: CASSPTETYEQYF; CDR3 DNA: TGTGCCAGCAGCCCGACTGAAACCTACGAGCAGTACTTC
D gene: TRBD1; V gene: TRBV4-1; J gene: TRBJ1-4; clone size: NA; CDR3 protein: CASSQLDRESEKLFF; CDR3 DNA: TGCGCCAGCAGCCAGTTAGACAGGGAAAGTGAAAAACTGTTTTTT
D gene: TRBD1; V gene: TRBV29-1; J gene: TRBJ2-7; clone size: NA; CDR3 protein: CSVTPVGDRIEQYF; CDR3 DNA: TGCAGCGTAACCCCAGTTGGGGACAGGATCGAGCAGTACTTC
D gene: TRBD2; V gene: TRBV4-1; J gene: TRBJ2-3; clone size: NA; CDR3 protein: CASSQDPSGLLSDTQYF; CDR3 DNA: TGCGCCAGCAGCCAAGATCCTAGCGGGCTCCTATCGGATACGCAGTATTTT
D gene: TRBD1; V gene: TRBV19; J gene: TRBJ2-7; clone size: NA; CDR3 protein: CASSYRGRFGEQYF; CDR3 DNA: TGTGCCAGTAGTTACAGGGGGCGCTTCGGCGAGCAGTACTTC
D gene: NA; V gene: TRBV7-8; J gene: TRBJ2-7; clone size: NA; CDR3 protein: CASSFLVEQYF; CDR3 DNA: TGTGCCAGCAGTTTTTTAGTCGAGCAGTACTTC
D gene: NA; V gene: TRBV5-1; J gene: TRBJ2-7; clone size: NA; CDR3 protein: CASSLESGREQYF; CDR3 DNA: TGCGCCAGCAGCTTGGAGTCAGGGCGTGAGCAGTACTTC